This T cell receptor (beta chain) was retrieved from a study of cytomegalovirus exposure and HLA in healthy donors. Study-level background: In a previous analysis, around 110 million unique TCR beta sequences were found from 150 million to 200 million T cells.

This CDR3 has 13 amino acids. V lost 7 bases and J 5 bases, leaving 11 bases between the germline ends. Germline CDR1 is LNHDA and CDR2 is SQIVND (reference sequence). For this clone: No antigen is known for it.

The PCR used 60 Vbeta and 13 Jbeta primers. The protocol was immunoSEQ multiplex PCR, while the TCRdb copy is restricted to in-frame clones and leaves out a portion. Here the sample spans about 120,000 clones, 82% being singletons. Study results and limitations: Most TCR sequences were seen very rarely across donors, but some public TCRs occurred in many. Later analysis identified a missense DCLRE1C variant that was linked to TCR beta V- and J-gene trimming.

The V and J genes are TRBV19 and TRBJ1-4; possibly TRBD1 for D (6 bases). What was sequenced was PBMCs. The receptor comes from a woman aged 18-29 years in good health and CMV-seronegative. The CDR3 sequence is CASNNRVNEKLFF. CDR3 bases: TGTGCCAGTAACAACAGGGTGAATGAAAAACTGTTTTTT.